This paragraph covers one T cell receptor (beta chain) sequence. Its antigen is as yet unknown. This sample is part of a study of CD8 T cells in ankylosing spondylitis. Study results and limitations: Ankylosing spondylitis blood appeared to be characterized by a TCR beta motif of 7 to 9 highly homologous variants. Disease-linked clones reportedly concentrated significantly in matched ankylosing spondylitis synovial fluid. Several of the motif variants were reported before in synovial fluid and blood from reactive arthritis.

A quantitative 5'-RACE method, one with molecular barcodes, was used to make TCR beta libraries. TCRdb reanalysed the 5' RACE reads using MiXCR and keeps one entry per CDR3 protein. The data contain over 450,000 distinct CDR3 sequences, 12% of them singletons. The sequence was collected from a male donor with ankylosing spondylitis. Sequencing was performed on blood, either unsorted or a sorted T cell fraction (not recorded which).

The DNA of the CDR3 is TGTGCCAGCAGCCAAGATATGGGGACCCAGTACTTC. Protein product: CASSQDMGTQYF. The chain has TRBV14 and TRBJ2-5; unclear D gene. The CDR3 sequence is 12 residues long. Germline values: CDR1 SGHDN, CDR2 FVKESK. Trimming removed 0 bases at V and 7 bases at J, with 6 bases between.